This TCR beta chain comes out of a study of read filtering for tumor transcriptome and immune sequencing. Study at large: Mean patient age was approximately 66 years, range roughly 47 to 90; 17 male, around 15 female. Revised staging placed fewer than ten patients in R-ISS I, some 17 in II, 6 or 7 in III. Findings and caveats of the study: Sorted CD138-negative bone marrow cells were not purified T cells. Correlation between methods rose after single-read clonotypes were removed.

This library used roughly 400 ng RNA and molecular barcoded adaptors spanning alpha/delta and beta/gamma chains. TCRdb re-derived calls from the reads in MiXCR, one entry per CDR3 protein. The sample holds fewer than 75,000 distinct CDR3 sequences, 20% seen once. This clonotype was recorded at least ten times. Antigen specificity is unknown. Sequenced: a population of CD138-negative cells sorted from bone marrow. The sequence came from a donor aged 40 or older with multiple myeloma.

The CDR3 nucleotides read TGTGCCAGTAGTTCAGGACAGGGGGTCTATAATGAGCAGTTCTTC. Translation gives CASSSGQGVYNEQFF. The chain combines TRBV19 with TRBJ2-1, with 10 bases fitting TRBD1. The CDR3 is 15 residues long. Losses at the gene ends were 5 bases for V and 7 bases for J; bases not matched to a gene: 8. The germline V gene encodes CDR1 LNHDA and CDR2 SQIVND (reference sequence).